The rows below give T cell receptor beta chains drawn from one sample of a study of blood T cell repertoires in COVID-19. Here immunoSEQ multiplex PCR was the method, and the copy in TCRdb shows in-frame clones only, minus some. Of about 180,000 clones in the sample, about 84% were seen once. Sequenced sample: peripheral blood. The receptors were gathered from a person between 70 and 80 years old with COVID-19, enrolled during active disease. CDR3s leave out the opening cysteine and the closing phenylalanine or tryptophan. Each record gives: clone size, V gene, J gene, CDR3 protein. Only part of the rows carry a size: once, few, many, or a class if the clone is expanded.

few,TRBV28,TRBJ2-1,ASVGGGGASYNEQF
-,TRBV28,TRBJ1-5,ASSLLNQPQH
-,TRBV20-1,TRBJ2-1,SASSRRASGYNNEQF
-,TRBV7-2,TRBJ1-5,ASSLDRNQPQH
-,TRBV10-2,TRBJ1-5,ASRRGIGNQPQH
once,TRBV25-1,TRBJ2-7,ASSQGPSGIEQY
-,TRBV6-5,TRBJ1-5,ASSGQGHQPQH
-,TRBV6-2/TRBV6-3,TRBJ1-6,ASSRSRTAASPLH
-,TRBV4-2,TRBJ1-2,ASSPGQGASYT
-,TRBV3-1/TRBV3-2,TRBJ1-3,ASPPGGLTGNTIY
-,TRBV5-1,TRBJ2-2,ASSLDLNTGELF
-,TRBV9,TRBJ2-3,ASSDLGGTDTQY
-,TRBV7-2,TRBJ2-2,ASSPPGTSGATGELF
-,TRBV19,TRBJ1-2,ASSIEQAGGYT
-,TRBV7-2,TRBJ2-5,ASSRLETQY
-,TRBV3-1/TRBV3-2,TRBJ1-2,ASSQEAGVLGYGYT
-,TRBV27,TRBJ2-7,ASSGTSGNEQY
-,TRBV5-5,TRBJ2-1,ASSAGAHHYNEQF
once,TRBV6-5,TRBJ1-2,ASSTRGRQNYGYT
few,TRBV28,TRBJ1-1,ASRLMDRADTEAF
-,TRBV30,TRBJ1-1,ACHSGHAFAF
-,TRBV18,TRBJ2-5,ASSPQGAGETQY
-,TRBV4-3,TRBJ2-1,ASSQEALETYNEQF
-,TRBV9,TRBJ2-7,ASSVDTGGYEQY
-,TRBV28,TRBJ1-1,ASRLNRGLTEAF
-,TRBV27,TRBJ1-5,ASSLSLAGVLGNQPQH
-,TRBV7-2,TRBJ1-1,ASSLRRDRRAF
-,TRBV11-3,TRBJ2-3,ASSEGLAASTDTQY